The rows below give T cell receptor beta chains drawn from one sample of a study of T cells after yellow fever vaccination. One entry per CDR3 protein results from TCRdb running MiXCR on the 5' RACE reads. The sample contains nearly 350,000 distinct CDR3 sequences, roughly 8.4% of which appear only once. Material: PBMCs, obtained roughly 45 days after the first yellow fever vaccination. These receptors all come from a man aged 18 to 30 who received the YFV17D yellow fever vaccine. Each CDR3 is given with its conserved first and last residue. D genes are given only for firm matches. Only some rows state a clone size, as once, few, many or a class for expanded clones.

d_call,v_call,j_call,clone_size,cdr3_aa,cdr3_nt
-,TRBV2,TRBJ2-5,-,CASSELRQPQETQYF,TGTGCCAGCAGTGAACTTCGACAGCCGCAAGAGACCCAGTACTTC
TRBD1,TRBV7-2,TRBJ2-6,-,CASSPGGVTGANVLTF,TGTGCCAGCAGCCCAGGGGGCGTCACTGGGGCCAACGTCCTGACTTTC
TRBD1,TRBV6-1,TRBJ1-2,-,CASGDSLFYGYTF,TGTGCCAGCGGGGACAGCCTATTCTATGGCTACACCTTC
TRBD2,TRBV7-7,TRBJ2-3,many,CASSQGLANADTQYF,TGTGCTAGCAGCCAGGGACTAGCGAACGCAGATACGCAGTATTTT
-,TRBV7-2,TRBJ1-2,-,CASSLAPGHGLDGYTF,TGTGCCAGCAGCTTAGCCCCGGGACACGGGTTAGATGGCTACACCTTC
-,TRBV6-5,TRBJ2-3,-,CASSSDGFSTDTQYF,TGTGCCAGCAGTTCAGATGGTTTTAGCACAGATACGCAGTATTTT
TRBD2,TRBV5-4,TRBJ2-5,-,CASSRLAAGGQETQYF,TGTGCCAGCAGCCGCTTAGCAGCGGGGGGGCAAGAGACCCAGTACTTC
TRBD1,TRBV6-5,TRBJ1-6,few,CASSYNPGGSGSPLHF,TGTGCCAGCAGTTATAATCCAGGGGGCAGTGGATCACCCCTCCACTTT
TRBD1,TRBV14,TRBJ1-5,-,CASSQSDRGGSNQPQHF,TGTGCCAGCAGCCAATCGGACAGGGGGGGTAGCAATCAGCCCCAGCATTTT
-,TRBV10-3,TRBJ1-1,-,CAIIDRLDTEAFF,TGTGCCATCATCGACAGGTTGGACACTGAAGCTTTCTTT
TRBD2,TRBV7-2,TRBJ2-4,-,CASSLRRGGQGNIQYF,TGTGCCAGCAGCTTACGGCGGGGGGGCCAGGGAAACATTCAGTACTTC
TRBD2,TRBV4-3,TRBJ2-1,-,CASSESIAGGTYNEQFF,TGCGCCAGCAGCGAGTCGATAGCGGGGGGTACCTACAATGAGCAGTTCTTC
-,TRBV5-5,TRBJ1-2,-,CASSLESYGYTF,TGTGCCAGCAGCTTGGAGTCCTATGGCTACACCTTC
-,TRBV11-2,TRBJ2-7,few,CASSLGGKTYEQYF,TGTGCCAGCAGCTTAGGCGGTAAAACCTACGAGCAGTACTTC
TRBD2,TRBV7-2,TRBJ2-5,many,CASSNPAGGQETQYF,TGTGCCAGCAGCAACCCTGCGGGGGGGCAAGAGACCCAGTACTTC
-,TRBV6-1,TRBJ1-5,-,CASSEAPWGKRQPQHF,TGTGCCAGCAGTGAAGCGCCGTGGGGGAAGAGACAGCCCCAGCATTTT
TRBD2,TRBV11-2,TRBJ2-1,-,CASSLERGGRNEQFF,TGTGCCAGCAGCTTAGAGCGGGGGGGCCGAAATGAGCAGTTCTTC
TRBD2,TRBV5-6,TRBJ2-7,-,CASSDTGLAGGSEQYF,TGTGCCAGCAGCGATACCGGACTAGCGGGGGGAAGCGAGCAGTACTTC
-,TRBV4-3,TRBJ2-2,many,CASSGSGGQISGELFF,TGCGCCAGCAGCGGATCGGGGGGCCAGATTTCCGGGGAGCTGTTTTTT
-,TRBV4-2,TRBJ2-5,-,CASSQDYGEAETQYF,TGTGCCAGCAGCCAAGATTACGGGGAGGCAGAGACCCAGTACTTC
-,TRBV12-3/TRBV12-4,TRBJ1-5,-,CASSFSYSQPQHF,TGTGCCAGCAGTTTCTCTTATTCTCAGCCCCAGCATTTT
-,TRBV20-1,TRBJ1-1,few,CSAPLGRVAFF,TGCAGTGCTCCCCTCGGACGGGTAGCTTTCTTT
-,TRBV7-9,TRBJ1-2,-,CAASSGGYGYTF,TGTGCCGCCAGCAGCGGGGGGTATGGCTACACCTTC
-,TRBV19,TRBJ1-2,few,CASNPGNYGYTF,TGTGCCAGTAACCCAGGGAACTATGGCTACACCTTC
-,TRBV15,TRBJ1-4,-,CATSSGTSGGGNEKLFF,TGTGCCACCAGCAGTGGAACCTCCGGGGGAGGTAATGAAAAACTGTTTTTT
TRBD1,TRBV4-1,TRBJ1-1,-,CASSPGQAHRLMAFF,TGCGCCAGCAGCCCCGGACAGGCACACCGGTTGATGGCTTTCTTT
-,TRBV28,TRBJ1-3,many,CASSLAGAAGNTIYF,TGTGCCAGCAGCCTGGCCGGGGCAGCTGGAAACACCATATATTTT
TRBD1,TRBV6-6,TRBJ1-2,many,CASSYTGGGYGYTF,TGTGCCAGCAGTTACACAGGGGGCGGGTATGGCTACACCTTC
TRBD2,TRBV6-5,TRBJ2-1,-,CASSLGSGARGNEQFF,TGTGCCAGCAGTTTGGGAAGCGGGGCGCGGGGGAATGAGCAGTTCTTC
TRBD1,TRBV11-2,TRBJ2-3,few,CASAAGTGSTDTQYF,TGTGCCAGCGCCGCCGGGACAGGGAGCACAGATACGCAGTATTTT
TRBD2,TRBV7-2,TRBJ2-1,-,CASSFSGGAGPDSYNEQFF,TGTGCCAGCAGCTTTAGCGGGGGAGCCGGGCCGGACTCCTACAATGAGCAGTTCTTC
-,TRBV5-1,TRBJ1-5,-,CASTAWLSRDFQPQHF,TGCGCCAGCACCGCTTGGTTGAGCCGGGACTTTCAGCCCCAGCATTTT
-,TRBV4-1,TRBJ2-2,few,CASRIPSTGELFF,TGCGCCAGCAGGATACCCAGCACCGGGGAGCTGTTTTTT
TRBD2,TRBV5-1,TRBJ2-5,-,CASTPSGGGIGETQYF,TGCGCCAGCACCCCTAGCGGGGGGGGAATCGGAGAGACCCAGTACTTC
-,TRBV7-2,TRBJ1-5,few,CASSLFPSGGADTQHF,TGTGCCAGCAGCCTCTTCCCTAGCGGGGGGGCCGATACGCAGCATTTT
-,TRBV5-1,TRBJ2-7,few,CASRYGGSYEQYF,TGCGCCAGCAGGTATGGGGGCTCCTACGAGCAGTACTTC
-,TRBV6-5,TRBJ1-2,few,CASSYGARTAVGYTF,TGTGCCAGCAGTTACGGCGCGCGGACAGCAGTTGGCTACACCTTC
-,TRBV12-3/TRBV12-4,TRBJ1-1,few,CASMRVRGFENTEAFF,TGTGCCAGCATGCGGGTCAGGGGCTTCGAGAACACTGAAGCTTTCTTT
-,TRBV12-3/TRBV12-4,TRBJ1-5,-,CASSLGQVNQPQHF,TGTGCCAGCAGTTTAGGGCAGGTCAATCAGCCCCAGCATTTT
TRBD1,TRBV20-1,TRBJ2-5,-,CSASSDRDFQETQYF,TGCAGTGCTAGTAGCGACAGGGATTTCCAAGAGACCCAGTACTTC
-,TRBV12-3/TRBV12-4,TRBJ2-3,-,CASSISSSTDTQYF,TGTGCCAGCAGTATAAGTTCTAGCACAGATACGCAGTATTTT
-,TRBV4-2,TRBJ1-4,-,CASSQGQGPQGEKLFF,TGTGCCAGCAGCCAAGGGCAGGGGCCGCAAGGGGAAAAACTGTTTTTT
-,TRBV6-5,TRBJ1-5,few,CASSFDRSQPQHF,TGTGCCAGCAGTTTCGACAGGTCTCAGCCCCAGCATTTT
-,TRBV4-1,TRBJ1-5,many,CASSQWSAGDNQPQHF,TGCGCCAGCAGCCAATGGAGCGCAGGGGACAATCAGCCCCAGCATTTT
-,TRBV5-6,TRBJ2-3,few,CASSLTPTDTQYF,TGTGCCAGCAGCTTGACCCCTACCGATACGCAGTATTTT
TRBD1,TRBV16,TRBJ1-4,few,CASSPKPGQRTNEKLFF,TGTGCCAGCAGCCCGAAACCGGGACAGAGGACTAATGAAAAACTGTTTTTT
-,TRBV6-5,TRBJ2-5,few,CASSYSSGGPGETQYF,TGTGCCAGCAGTTACTCGAGTGGGGGGCCGGGAGAGACCCAGTACTTC
-,TRBV12-3/TRBV12-4,TRBJ2-5,few,CASGPLHLQETQYF,TGTGCCAGCGGACCTTTACACTTACAAGAGACCCAGTACTTC
-,TRBV5-1,TRBJ2-3,-,CASSRGAGGTDTQYF,TGCGCCAGCAGCCGGGGGGCCGGGGGCACAGATACGCAGTATTTT
TRBD1,TRBV20-1,TRBJ2-1,few,CSARGPGQGFWGEQFF,TGCAGTGCTAGAGGACCCGGACAGGGTTTTTGGGGTGAGCAGTTCTTC
-,TRBV20-1,TRBJ1-2,-,CSGHFSVHADYGYTF,TGCAGCGGACATTTTTCGGTTCACGCAGACTATGGCTACACCTTC
-,TRBV13,TRBJ2-2,few,CASSPTTGNTGELFF,TGTGCCAGCAGCCCGACGACAGGGAACACCGGGGAGCTGTTTTTT
TRBD1,TRBV6-1,TRBJ1-2,-,CASRKRTGRGYTF,TGTGCGTCCCGGAAAAGGACAGGGAGGGGCTACACCTTC
-,TRBV4-3,TRBJ1-5,many,CASSQEGKGAQPQHF,TGCGCCAGCAGCCAAGAGGGTAAGGGAGCTCAGCCCCAGCATTTT
TRBD1,TRBV7-2,TRBJ2-5,many,CASSLSGGTETQYF,TGTGCCAGCAGCTTATCAGGGGGCACGGAGACCCAGTACTTC
-,TRBV10-2,TRBJ2-2,few,CASGSTGVTGELFF,TGCGCCAGCGGGTCGACAGGCGTCACCGGGGAGCTGTTTTTT
-,TRBV6-5,TRBJ1-1,few,CASSYSVNGGPRENTEAFF,TGTGCCAGCAGTTACTCTGTTAACGGGGGTCCGAGGGAGAACACTGAAGCTTTCTTT